This section outlines one T cell receptor beta chain sequence together with its context. The antigen remains undetermined. Selected pancreatic ductal adenocarcinoma patients had undergone surgery without neoadjuvant therapy. The V end lost 10 bases, the J end lost 2 bases, and 19 bases lay between the germline ends. CDR1 is ENHRY and CDR2 is SYGVKD in the germline V gene. The CDR3 loop spans 15 amino acids. The sample belongs to a study of T cells in pancreatic ductal adenocarcinoma. Assay used: immunoSEQ multiplex PCR; TCRdb lists only in-frame clones, some missing. Of about 98,000 clones listed, about 95% were seen once; the top ten hold around 2.9%. Study outcomes and limitations: Mean clonality was around 0.11 in tumors and 0.065 to 0.075 in blood, not significantly different. Blood had more productive templates and around 8.2-fold more unique clonotypes than tumor. Enrichment of CD45RO+ effector over naive T cells in tumors may bias clonality.

The V call is TRBV10-3, the J call TRBJ2-3, with D tentatively TRBD1 (5 bases). This TCR was sampled from a human donor with pancreatic ductal adenocarcinoma. Sequenced material: PBMCs. The CDR3 region has the DNA TGTGCCACAACTGATCTACAGGCTAACACAGATACGCAGTATTTT. Encoded protein: CATTDLQANTDTQYF.